One sample yielded the 6 T cell receptor beta chains listed below, sequenced in a study of T cells in localized non-small cell lung cancer. Assay used: immunoSEQ multiplex PCR; TCRdb lists only in-frame clones, some missing. The sample carries 9,800 or so clones, less than 55% recorded once. The sample here was lymph node tissue, taken before any cancer treatment. Receptors were obtained from a woman aged 40-70 years with stage I lung adenocarcinoma.

This clone was detected only a few times. This rearrangement joins TRBV11-3 to TRBJ2-3; 11 nucleotides line up with TRBD2. The CDR3 contains 17 residues. Trimming took 5 bases from V and 5 from J; bases not matched to a gene: 12. CDR1 and CDR2 from the germline V gene are SGHNT and YENEEA. CDR3 amino acids: CASSQYLAGGSGDTQYF. As DNA, the CDR3 is TGTGCCAGCAGCCAGTACCTAGCGGGGGGTTCCGGAGATACGCAGTATTTT.

A single count supports this clone. In DNA, the CDR3 is TGTGCCAGCAGTGGACAAGGTAGGGGGGAGGATGAGCAGTTCTTC. This gives the protein CASSGQGRGEDEQFF. The gene calls are TRBV25-1 and TRBJ2-1, with D perhaps assigned TRBD1 or TRBD2 (6 bases each). The CDR3 is 15 residues long. The germline V gene has CDR1 MGHDK and CDR2 SYGVNS. V dropped 4 bases and J dropped 8 bases, with 18 bases sitting between them.

The rearrangement joins TRBV18 to TRBJ2-1; D gene ambiguous. This CDR3 contains 13 residues. In germline, CDR1 is KGHSH, CDR2 LQKENI. V lost 3 bases, J lost 12 bases, and 15 bases lay in between. DNA for the CDR3: TGTGCCAGCTCACCTAAACCCAAAATGGGGCAGTTCTTC. Its translation is CASSPKPKMGQFF.

This clone was detected only a few times. CDR3 sequence (DNA): TGTGCCAGCAGCGTAGCGAGGGGATCCGGGGAGCTGTTTTTT. Amino acids: CASSVARGSGELFF. V gene TRBV9 combines with J gene TRBJ2-2; possibly TRBD1 or TRBD2 for D (5 bases each). Germline V gene data show CDR1 as SGDLS and CDR2 as YYNGEE. The CDR3 has 14 amino acids. Trimming took off 0 bases at V and 6 bases at J, with 9 bases between the two ends.

The table lists this clone with a few counts. The chain combines TRBV7-5 with TRBJ1-5. TRBV7-5 has pseudogene status. This CDR3 spans 14 amino acids. The CDR3 nucleotides read TGTGCCAGCAGCTTGTACGGTGGCAATCAGCCCCAGCATTTT. This sequence encodes CASSLYGGNQPQHF.

On this clone: The CDR3 end lies 1 residue beyond the end of the read and is filled in from the germline J gene. This rearrangement joins TRBV6-1 to TRBJ1-1, with D possibly being TRBD1 (5 bases). Germline loops: CDR1 MNHNS, CDR2 SASEGT. V was clipped by 0 bases and J by 3 bases, with 11 bases between them. The length of the CDR3 is 15 residues. The CDR3 DNA, read in part, is TGTGCCAGCAGTGAAGCGAGGACACTGCACACTGAAGCTTTC. This translates into CASSEARTLHTEAF. The CDR3 in its entirety is CASSEARTLHTEAFF.